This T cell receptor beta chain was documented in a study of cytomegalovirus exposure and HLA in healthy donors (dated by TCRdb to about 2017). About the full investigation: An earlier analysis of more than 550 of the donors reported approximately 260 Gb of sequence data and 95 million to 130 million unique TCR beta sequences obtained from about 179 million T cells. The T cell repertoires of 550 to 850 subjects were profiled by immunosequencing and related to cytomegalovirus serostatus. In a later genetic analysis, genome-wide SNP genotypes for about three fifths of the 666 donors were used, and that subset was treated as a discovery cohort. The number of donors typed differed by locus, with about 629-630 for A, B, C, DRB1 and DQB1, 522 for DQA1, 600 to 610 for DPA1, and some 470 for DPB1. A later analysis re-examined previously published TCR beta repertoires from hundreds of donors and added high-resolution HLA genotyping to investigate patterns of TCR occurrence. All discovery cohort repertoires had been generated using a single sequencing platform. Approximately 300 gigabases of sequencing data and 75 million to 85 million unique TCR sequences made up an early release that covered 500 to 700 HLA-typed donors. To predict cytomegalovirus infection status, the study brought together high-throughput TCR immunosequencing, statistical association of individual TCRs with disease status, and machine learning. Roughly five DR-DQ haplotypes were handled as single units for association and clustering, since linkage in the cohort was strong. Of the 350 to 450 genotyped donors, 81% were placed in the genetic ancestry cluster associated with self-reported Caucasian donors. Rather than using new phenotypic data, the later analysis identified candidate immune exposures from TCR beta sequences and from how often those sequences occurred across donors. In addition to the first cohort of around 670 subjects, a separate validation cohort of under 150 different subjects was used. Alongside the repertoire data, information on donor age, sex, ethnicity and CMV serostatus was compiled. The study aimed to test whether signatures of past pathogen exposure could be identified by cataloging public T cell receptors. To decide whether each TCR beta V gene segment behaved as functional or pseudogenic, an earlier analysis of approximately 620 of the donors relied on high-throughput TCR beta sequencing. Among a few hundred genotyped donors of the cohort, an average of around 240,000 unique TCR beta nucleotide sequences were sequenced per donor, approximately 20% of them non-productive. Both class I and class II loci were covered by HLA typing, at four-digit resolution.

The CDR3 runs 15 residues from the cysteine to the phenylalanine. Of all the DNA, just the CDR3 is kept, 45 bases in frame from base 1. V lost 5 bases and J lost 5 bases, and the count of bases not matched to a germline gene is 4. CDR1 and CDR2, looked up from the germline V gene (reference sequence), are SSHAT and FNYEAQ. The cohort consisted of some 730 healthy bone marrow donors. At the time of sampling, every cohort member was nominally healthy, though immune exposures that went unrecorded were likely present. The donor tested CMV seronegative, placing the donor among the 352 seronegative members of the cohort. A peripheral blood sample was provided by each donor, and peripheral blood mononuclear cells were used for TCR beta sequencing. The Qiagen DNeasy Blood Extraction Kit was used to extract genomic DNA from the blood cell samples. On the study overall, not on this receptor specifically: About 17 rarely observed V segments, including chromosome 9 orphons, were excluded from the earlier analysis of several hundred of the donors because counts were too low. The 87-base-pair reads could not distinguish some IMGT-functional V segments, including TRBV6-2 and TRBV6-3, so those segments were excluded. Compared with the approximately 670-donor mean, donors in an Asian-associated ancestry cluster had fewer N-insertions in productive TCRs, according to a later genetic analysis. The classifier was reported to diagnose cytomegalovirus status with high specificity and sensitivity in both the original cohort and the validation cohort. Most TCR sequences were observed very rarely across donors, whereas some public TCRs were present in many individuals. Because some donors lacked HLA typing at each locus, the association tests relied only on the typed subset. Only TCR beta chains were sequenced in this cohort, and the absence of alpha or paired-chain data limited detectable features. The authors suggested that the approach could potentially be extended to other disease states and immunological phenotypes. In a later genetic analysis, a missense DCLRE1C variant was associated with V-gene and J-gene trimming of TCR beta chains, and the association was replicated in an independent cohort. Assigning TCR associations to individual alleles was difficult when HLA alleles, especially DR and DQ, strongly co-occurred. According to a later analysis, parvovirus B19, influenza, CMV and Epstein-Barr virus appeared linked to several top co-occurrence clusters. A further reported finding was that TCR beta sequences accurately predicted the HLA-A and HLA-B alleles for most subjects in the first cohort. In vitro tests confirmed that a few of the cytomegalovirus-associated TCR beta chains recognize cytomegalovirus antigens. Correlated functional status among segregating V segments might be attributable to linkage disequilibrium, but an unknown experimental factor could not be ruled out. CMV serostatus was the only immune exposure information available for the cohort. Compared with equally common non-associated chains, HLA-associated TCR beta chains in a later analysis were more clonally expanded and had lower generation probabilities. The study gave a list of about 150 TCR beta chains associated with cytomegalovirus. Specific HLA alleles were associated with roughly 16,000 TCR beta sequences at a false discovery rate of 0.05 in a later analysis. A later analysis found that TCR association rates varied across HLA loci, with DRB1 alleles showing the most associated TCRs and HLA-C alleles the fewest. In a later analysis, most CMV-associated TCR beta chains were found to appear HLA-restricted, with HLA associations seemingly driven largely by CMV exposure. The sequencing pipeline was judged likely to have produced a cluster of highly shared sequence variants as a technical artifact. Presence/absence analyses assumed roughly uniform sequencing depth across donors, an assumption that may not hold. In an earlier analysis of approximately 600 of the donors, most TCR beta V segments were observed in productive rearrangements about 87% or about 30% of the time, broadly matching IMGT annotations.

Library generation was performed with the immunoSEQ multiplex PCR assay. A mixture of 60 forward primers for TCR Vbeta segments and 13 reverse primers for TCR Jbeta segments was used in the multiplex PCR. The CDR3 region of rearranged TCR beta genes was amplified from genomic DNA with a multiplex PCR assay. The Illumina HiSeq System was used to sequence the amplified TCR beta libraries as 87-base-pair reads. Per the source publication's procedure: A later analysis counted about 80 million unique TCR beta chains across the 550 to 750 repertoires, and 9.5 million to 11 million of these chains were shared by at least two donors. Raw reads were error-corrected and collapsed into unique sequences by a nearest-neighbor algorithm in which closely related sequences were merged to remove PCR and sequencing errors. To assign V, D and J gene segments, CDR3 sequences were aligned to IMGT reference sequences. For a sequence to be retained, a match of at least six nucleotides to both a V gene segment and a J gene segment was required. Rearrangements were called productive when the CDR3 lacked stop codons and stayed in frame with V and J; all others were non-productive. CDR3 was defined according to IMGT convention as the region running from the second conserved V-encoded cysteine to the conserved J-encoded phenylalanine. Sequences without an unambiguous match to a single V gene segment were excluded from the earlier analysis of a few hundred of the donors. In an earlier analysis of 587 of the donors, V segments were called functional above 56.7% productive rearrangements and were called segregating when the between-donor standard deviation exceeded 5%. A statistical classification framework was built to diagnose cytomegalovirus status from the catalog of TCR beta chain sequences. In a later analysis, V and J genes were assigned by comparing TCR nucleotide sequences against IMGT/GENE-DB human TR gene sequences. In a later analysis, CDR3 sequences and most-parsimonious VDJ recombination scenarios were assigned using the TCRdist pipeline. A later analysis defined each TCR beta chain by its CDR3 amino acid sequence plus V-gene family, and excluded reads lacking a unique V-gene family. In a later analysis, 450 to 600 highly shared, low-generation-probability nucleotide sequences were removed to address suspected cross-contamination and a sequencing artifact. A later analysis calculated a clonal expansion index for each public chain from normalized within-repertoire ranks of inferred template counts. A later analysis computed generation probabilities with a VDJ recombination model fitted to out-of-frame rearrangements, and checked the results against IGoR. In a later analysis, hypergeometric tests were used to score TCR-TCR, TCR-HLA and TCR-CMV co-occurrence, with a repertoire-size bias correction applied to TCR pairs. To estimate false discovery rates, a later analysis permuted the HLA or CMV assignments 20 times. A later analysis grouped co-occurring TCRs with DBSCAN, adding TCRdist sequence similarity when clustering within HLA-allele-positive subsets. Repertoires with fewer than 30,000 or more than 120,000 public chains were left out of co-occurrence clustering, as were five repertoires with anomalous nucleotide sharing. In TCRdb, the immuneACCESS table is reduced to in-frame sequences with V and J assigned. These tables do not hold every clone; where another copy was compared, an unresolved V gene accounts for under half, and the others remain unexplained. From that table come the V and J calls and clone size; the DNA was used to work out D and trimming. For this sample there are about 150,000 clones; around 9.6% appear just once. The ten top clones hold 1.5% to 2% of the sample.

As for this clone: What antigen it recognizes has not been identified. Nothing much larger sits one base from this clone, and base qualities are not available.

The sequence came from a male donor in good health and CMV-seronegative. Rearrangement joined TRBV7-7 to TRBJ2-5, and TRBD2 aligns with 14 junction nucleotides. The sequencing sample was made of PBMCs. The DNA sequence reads TGTGCCAGCAGCCCGGGGACTAGCGGGAGTGAGACCCAGTACTTC. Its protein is CASSPGTSGSETQYF.